Included here is one T cell receptor beta chain sequence, with context. What this receptor recognizes is not known. Base qualities are not provided; no much larger clone lies one nucleotide away. The sample originates from a study of blood T cell repertoires in COVID-19 (dated by TCRdb to 2018 to 2021). Turning to the overall study: The collaborator samples originated in the United States, Italy and Spain and spanned the acute and convalescent phases of COVID-19. The prospective study material was composed of cDNA or gDNA derived from T cells, B-cell-depleted T cells, or PBMCs. Subjects who had been exposed to COVID-19, were actively infected with it, or had recovered from it provided the deeply sampled blood TCRbeta repertoires that made up the dataset. The repertoires were released in a freely available public database intended as a resource for research on the immune response to SARS-CoV-2. Samples came from the ongoing ImmuneRACE study (first 160 participants) plus 1,254 subjects from 6 global collaborators. A de-identified subject ID, COVID-19 status, age in years and sex were almost always included in the sample metadata. Where available, HLA class I and class II types were taken from metadata supplied by the sample provider and were not determined by assay-based typing. The paper as a whole reports these results and caveats: The amount of clinical and demographic metadata varied by source and participant and was provided uncurated.

Collaborating institutions collected whole blood in K2EDTA tubes following their own protocols. For TCRbeta analysis, collaborators shipped samples in one of three forms: frozen whole blood, isolated PBMCs, or DNA extracted from either of those sample types. TCRbeta CDR3 regions were amplified from genomic DNA using the immunoSEQ Assay, a bias-controlled multiplex PCR. The published analysis was carried out like this. Within the assay, amplification of reference gene primers was used to estimate how many nucleated cells each sample contained. Sequence reads were collapsed and filtered to measure the absolute abundance of every unique TCRbeta CDR3 rearrangement. For each sample, productive Simpson clonality was calculated as the square root of Simpson's diversity index over productive rearrangements. In TCRdb, the immuneACCESS table is reduced to in-frame sequences with V and J assigned. These tables do not hold every clone; where another copy was compared, an unresolved V gene accounts for under half, and the others remain unexplained. That table furnishes V, J and clone size, whereas the DNA furnished D and trimming. Present in this sample are about 70,000 clones, roughly 80% of which were seen just once. 9.7% of the sample is held by the ten biggest clonotypes.

Relative to germline, V is 6 bases shorter and J is 5 bases shorter, with 8 bases between their ends. Sequences DFQATT (CDR1) and SNEGSKA (CDR2) are obtained from the germline V gene (reference sequence). The cysteine opens and the phenylalanine closes a CDR3 of 11 amino acids. Only the CDR3 portion is preserved as DNA: 33 bases, with reading frame beginning at the first base. This receptor chain uses TRBV20-1 and TRBJ2-1; a tentative D match to TRBD2 spans 6 bases. The source material was peripheral blood. The receptor comes from a woman of 80 years or more with acute or convalescent COVID-19. The CDR3 in this case is CSATSHNEQFF. The bases read TGCAGTGCCACTAGCCACAATGAGCAGTTCTTC.